The 3 T cell receptor beta chains given below trace back to one sample, sequenced in a study of siplizumab effects on memory and regulatory T cells. The table came from immunoSEQ multiplex PCR; TCRdb's copy has only in-frame clones and leaves some out. The sample has about 50,000 clones; 93% are singletons. The sequencing sample was made of CD8+ T cells sorted from blood. These receptors were obtained from a human donor in good health.

The CDR3 protein is CSVHDRSSYEQYF. The CDR3 bases are TGCAGCGTTCATGACAGAAGTTCCTACGAGCAGTACTTC. V usage is TRBV29-1 and J usage is TRBJ2-7, with D perhaps matching TRBD1 (5 bases). The CDR3 spans 13 residues. Looked up from germline, CDR1 is SQVTM and CDR2 is ANQGSEA. V dropped 5 bases and J dropped 1 base, with 12 bases sitting between them.

The V gene is TRBV27, the J gene TRBJ2-3; no definite D call. Germline-derived CDR1 and CDR2 are MNHEY and SMNVEV (reference sequence). CDR3 length equals 14 residues. V was trimmed by 6 bases and J by 6 bases, leaving 16 bases between them. The CDR3 DNA reads TGTGCCAGCAGCCAAAACTCACAAGGGGATACGCAGTATTTT. Its translation is CASSQNSQGDTQYF.

The chain combines TRBV27 with TRBJ1-1; D remains ambiguous. The CDR3 length is 15 residues. Trimming stripped 2 bases from V and 4 bases from J, with 14 bases between. CDR1 MNHEY and CDR2 SMNVEV come from the germline V gene (reference sequence). The CDR3 sequence: CASSLDSPAGTEAFF. The CDR3 DNA reads as TGTGCCAGCAGTTTAGATTCTCCGGCGGGCACTGAAGCTTTCTTT.